These 29 T cell receptor beta chains share one sample of origin, sequenced in a study of cytomegalovirus exposure and HLA in healthy donors. Profiled with immunoSEQ multiplex PCR; TCRdb holds only in-frame clones, not every one. This table holds 200,000 or so clones, around four fifths found once. Sequencing input: PBMCs. The receptors were sampled from a man younger than 35 in good health and CMV-seropositive.

This chain uses TRBV7-8 with TRBJ2-5; D is possibly TRBD1 (7 bases). V was cut by 5 bases and J by 4 bases, with 17 bases left in between. Germline values: CDR1 SGHVS, CDR2 FQNEAQ. The CDR3 consists of 15 residues. This CDR3 is CASSPRGAVVETQYF. DNA of the CDR3: TGTGCCAGCAGCCCCAGGGGGGCTGTGGTAGAGACCCAGTACTTC. The complete variable domain, with remaining parts taken from reference TRBV7-8 and TRBJ2-5, reads GAGVSQSPRYKVAKRGQDVALRCDPISGHVSLFWYQQALGQGPEFLTYFQNEAQLDKSGLPSDRFFAERPEGSVSTLKIQRTQQEDSAVYLCASSPRGAVVETQYFGPGTRLLVL.

CDR3 nucleotide sequence: TGTGCCAGCAGCCTCCGCACTAGCGGGAAGTACAATGAGCAGTTCTTC. Translating gives CASSLRTSGKYNEQFF. The rearrangement joins TRBV13 to TRBJ2-1; 10 bases map to TRBD2. The CDR3 extends over 16 amino acids. V was clipped by 5 bases and J by 4 bases; unmatched bases: 8. Germline V gene data show CDR1 as PRHDT and CDR2 as FYEKMQ (reference sequence). Using reference TRBV13 and TRBJ2-1 for the parts outside the CDR3, the full variable domain is AAGVIQSPRHLIKEKRETATLKCYPIPRHDTVYWYQQGPGQDPQFLISFYEKMQSDKGSIPDRFSAQQFSDYHSELNMSSLELGDSALYFCASSLRTSGKYNEQFFGPGTRLTVL.

The chain carries TRBV6-5 and TRBJ2-7, with D possibly being TRBD1 (6 bases). Trimming left V 7 bases short and J 1 base short, with 14 bases between. The CDR3 loop spans 14 amino acids. Germline V gene data show CDR1 as MNHEY and CDR2 as SVGAGI. CDR3 residues: CASKGELGSYEQYF. Written as DNA, the CDR3 is TGTGCCAGCAAGGGGGAACTTGGGTCCTACGAGCAGTACTTC.

The V call is TRBV5-1, the J call TRBJ2-1; TRBD2 matches at 10 bases. J was trimmed by 5 bases and V by 3 bases; bases with no gene match: 8. The germline V gene encodes CDR1 SGHRS and CDR2 YFSETQ. This CDR3 is built from 16 residues. The CDR3 DNA follows: TGCGCCAGCAGCTCTAAGGCACTAGCGGGAAACAATGAGCAGTTCTTC. Protein sequence: CASSSKALAGNNEQFF.

This chain uses TRBV30 with TRBJ2-1; D call uncertain. Germline values: CDR1 GTSNPN, CDR2 SVGIG (reference sequence). The CDR3 is 14 amino acids. Trimming left V 3 bases short and J 0 bases short, with 9 bases between. The CDR3 DNA reads as TGTGCCTGGAGCGTCTCCAGCTCCTACAATGAGCAGTTCTTC. It codes for CAWSVSSSYNEQFF.

This clone was counted only a few times. This chain connects TRBV21-1 to TRBJ2-7; the D call TRBD1 from the table was never checked on the DNA. TRBV21-1 is a pseudogene. This CDR3 has 15 amino acids. The CDR3 nucleotides are TGTGCCAGCAGCAAGCCAACAGGGGGCTCCTACGAGCAGTACTTC. It specifies CASSKPTGGSYEQYF.

The chain employs TRBV6-5 and TRBJ2-7, with 7 positions matching TRBD2. After removal of 0 bases from V and 2 bases from J, the junction contained 7 bases not matched to a gene. This CDR3 is built from 16 residues. Germline V gene data show CDR1 as MNHEY and CDR2 as SVGAGI. CDR3 nucleotide sequence: TGTGCCAGCAGTTACTCCGCTAGCGGAATCACCTACGAGCAGTACTTC. This gives the protein CASSYSASGITYEQYF.

The V gene is TRBV28, the J gene TRBJ2-1; 9 bases map to TRBD1. The germline V gene has CDR1 MDHEN and CDR2 SYDVKM. V lost 6 bases and J lost 0; bases outside the gene matches: 0. This CDR3 comprises 14 residues. The CDR3 region is CASRGQGSYNEQFF. As DNA, the CDR3 is TGTGCCAGCAGGGGACAGGGCTCCTACAATGAGCAGTTCTTC.

The CDR3 protein is CASSVGLRTGTGELFF. CDR3 DNA: TGTGCCAGCAGCGTTGGACTCCGAACGGGCACCGGGGAGCTGTTTTTT. This rearrangement joins TRBV11-2 to TRBJ2-2, with a weak D call TRBD2 (5 bases). V lost 5 bases and J lost 4, with 17 bases in between. The germline gives CDR1 SGHAT, CDR2 FQNNGV. The CDR3 loop spans 16 amino acids. The variable domain in full, with the rest retrieved from reference TRBV11-2 and TRBJ2-2, is EAGVAQSPRYKIIEKRQSVAFWCNPISGHATLYWYQQILGQGPKLLIQFQNNGVVDDSQLPKDRFSAERLKGVDSTLKIQPAKLEDSAVYLCASSVGLRTGTGELFFGEGSRLTVL.

The chain has TRBV15 and TRBJ1-4; 9 nucleotides agree with TRBD1. The junction had 5 bases not matched to a gene; V was cut back by 5 bases and J by 4 bases. CDR1 and CDR2 (germline): LNHNV, YYDKDF (reference sequence). The CDR3 sequence is 15 residues long. CDR3 DNA sequence: TGTGCCACCAGCGGACAGGGGTACGGTAATGAAAAACTGTTTTTT. It is translated as CATSGQGYGNEKLFF.

This clone was seen more than once but under ten times. The chain uses TRBV7-2 and TRBJ2-1, with 10 bases fitting TRBD2. V gave up 1 base and J gave up 12 bases; unmatched junction bases: 6. Looked up from germline, CDR1 is SGHTA and CDR2 is FQGNSA. CDR3 length equals 14 residues. This CDR3 reads CASSLDLAGGGQFF. Written as DNA, the CDR3 is TGTGCCAGCAGCTTAGACTTAGCGGGAGGTGGGCAGTTCTTC.

The chain couples TRBV28 to TRBJ1-5; D is undetermined. Germline CDR1 is MDHEN and CDR2 is SYDVKM. The CDR3 consists of 14 residues. V was pared by 6 bases and J by 4 bases, with 13 bases between. CDR3 sequence: CASSQHSSNQPQHF. For the CDR3, the DNA is TGTGCCAGCAGCCAACACAGTTCAAATCAGCCCCAGCATTTT.

The chain uses TRBV7-8 and TRBJ2-5, with 8 positions matching TRBD2. Looked up from germline, CDR1 is SGHVS and CDR2 is FQNEAQ. This CDR3 comprises 14 residues. V lost 1 base and J lost 3; bases outside the gene matches: 1. This CDR3 reads CASSLVLAEETQYF. CDR3 DNA: TGTGCCAGCAGCTTAGTACTAGCGGAAGAGACCCAGTACTTC.

V usage is TRBV5-4 and J usage is TRBJ2-4; 10 bases line up with TRBD1. V lost 4 bases to trimming and J lost 8 bases; unmatched junction nucleotides: 6. Germline CDR1 reads SGHNT; CDR2 reads YYREEE (reference sequence). This CDR3 has 14 amino acids. The CDR3 DNA sequence: TGTGCCAGCAGCCCGGGACAGGGGTTCGACATTCAGTACTTC. Translated, it gives CASSPGQGFDIQYF.

Concerning this clone: Other DNA sequences of this sample code for an identical CDR3. The rearrangement joins TRBV4-2 to TRBJ2-7, with D unresolved. Trimming took 1 base from V and 6 from J, leaving 4 bases between them. From germline, CDR1 is LGHNA and CDR2 YNFKEQ. The CDR3 contains 11 residues. The DNA of the CDR3 is TGTGCCAGCAGCCAAGGGAGCGAGCAGTACTTC. It is translated as CASSQGSEQYF.

The V and J genes are TRBV5-1 and TRBJ2-1, with 9 bases matching TRBD2. CDR1 and CDR2 (germline): SGHRS, YFSETQ. The length of the CDR3 is 16 residues. V was clipped by 2 bases and J by 5 bases; unmatched bases: 8. This CDR3 reads CASSFVGLALNNEQFF. CDR3 coding DNA: TGCGCCAGCAGCTTTGTGGGACTAGCCCTAAACAATGAGCAGTTCTTC. Looking up the rest from reference TRBV5-1 and TRBJ2-1 gives the full variable domain: KAGVTQTPRYLIKTRGQQVTLSCSPISGHRSVSWYQQTPGQGLQFLFEYFSETQRNKGNFPGRFSGRQFSNSRSEMNVSTLELGDSALYLCASSFVGLALNNEQFFGPGTRLTVL.

The chain combines TRBV9 with TRBJ2-5, with D possibly matching TRBD2 (7 bases). CDR1 and CDR2 from the germline V gene are SGDLS and YYNGEE. V was pared by 0 bases and J by 5 bases, with 11 bases between. CDR3 length: 14 amino acids. In nucleotides, the CDR3 is TGTGCCAGCAGCGTAGGTGGGGGGGGCGAGACCCAGTACTTC. It encodes CASSVGGGGETQYF.

This clone was detected once. CDR3 sequence (DNA): TGTGCCAGCAGTTACTCGAAAGGGACAGGGCAACTCTACGAGCAGTACTTC. It yields the protein CASSYSKGTGQLYEQYF. The V and J genes are TRBV6-7 and TRBJ2-7, with 9 nucleotides matching TRBD1. TRBV6-7 is filed as an ORF, its function uncertain. The junction had 9 bases not matched to a gene; V was cut back by 0 bases and J by 3 bases. The CDR3 contains 17 residues.

Only one count was recorded for this clone. CDR3 sequence reads: CASRDRGHPWEQYF. The CDR3 DNA follows: TGTGCCAGCAGGGACAGGGGGCACCCTTGGGAGCAGTACTTC. The genes are TRBV11-2 and TRBJ2-7; 11 positions agree with TRBD1. With V trimmed by 6 bases and J by 7 bases, 8 bases remained unmatched. CDR1 is SGHAT and CDR2 is FQNNGV in the germline V gene. The CDR3 consists of 14 residues.

The chain uses TRBV2 and TRBJ1-1, with 9 bases aligning to TRBD1. The CDR3 is 15 amino acids. Trimming cost V 6 bases and J 1 base; bases outside gene matches: 6. Germline V gene lookup returns CDR1 SNHLY and CDR2 FYNNEI. The CDR3 DNA is TGTGCCAGCAGAACCGGGACAGGGACGAACACTGAAGCTTTCTTT. It yields the protein CASRTGTGTNTEAFF. Filled out from reference TRBV2 and TRBJ1-1, the complete variable domain reads EPEVTQTPSHQVTQMGQEVILRCVPISNHLYFYWYRQILGQKVEFLVSFYNNEISEKSEIFDDQFSVERPDGSNFTLKIRSTKLEDSAMYFCASRTGTGTNTEAFFGQGTRLTVV.

The chain has TRBV6-5 and TRBJ1-3; D possibly corresponds to TRBD1 (5 bases). Trimming left V 5 bases short and J 2 bases short, with 13 bases between. The germline V gene encodes CDR1 MNHEY and CDR2 SVGAGI. The CDR3 has 15 amino acids. In DNA, the CDR3 is TGTGCCAGCAGTGGGACGGGAGCCACTGGAAACACCATATATTTT. Translation: CASSGTGATGNTIYF.

The chain joins TRBV9 to TRBJ2-2; 9 positions match TRBD2. This CDR3 region has 15 residues. J lost 1 base, V lost 2 bases, and 0 bases had no gene match. Germline V CDR1 and CDR2: SGDLS, YYNGEE. The DNA of the CDR3 is TGTGCCAGCAGCGTGACTAGCGGGAACACCGGGGAGCTGTTTTTT. Its translation: CASSVTSGNTGELFF. The full variable domain, rest sourced from reference TRBV9 and TRBJ2-2, is DSGVTQTPKHLITATGQRVTLRCSPRSGDLSVYWYQQSLDQGLQFLIQYYNGEERAKGNILERFSAQQFPDLHSELNLSSLELGDSALYFCASSVTSGNTGELFFGEGSRLTVL.

V is TRBV6-4 and J is TRBJ2-2, with 11 bases aligning to TRBD1. V gave up 0 bases and J gave up 4 bases; unmatched junction bases: 1. The CDR3 is made up of 16 amino acids. CDR1 and CDR2 from the germline V gene are MRHNA and SNTAGT. CDR3 sequence: CASSDSGTGGTGELFF. CDR3 nucleotide sequence: TGTGCCAGCAGTGACTCCGGGACAGGGGGCACCGGGGAGCTGTTTTTT.

The chain links TRBV29-1 to TRBJ2-7; TRBD1 might be the D (8 bases). The V end was cut by 6 bases, the J end by 2 bases, with 17 bases between. The length of the CDR3 is 14 residues. Germline V gene data show CDR1 as SQVTM and CDR2 as ANQGSEA. The chain's CDR3 is CSVVGQGGTYEQYF. The CDR3 bases are TGCAGCGTCGTCGGACAGGGAGGGACCTACGAGCAGTACTTC.

The rearrangement uses TRBV10-3 and TRBJ1-1; tentatively, D is TRBD1 (6 bases). CDR1 and CDR2 from the germline V gene are ENHRY and SYGVKD. The CDR3 contains 15 residues. With 7 bases removed from V and 5 bases from J, the gap between germline ends came to 20 bases. CDR3 coding DNA: TGTGCCATCAACAACCCTAACAGGGAATGGACTGAAGCTTTCTTT. Translated, it gives CAINNPNREWTEAFF.

The chain is built from TRBV29-1 and TRBJ2-1; 14 bases map to TRBD2. V trimming: 6 bases; J trimming: 0 bases; junction bases outside the gene matches: 4. The germline V gene has CDR1 SQVTM and CDR2 ANQGSEA. There are 16 residues in the CDR3. CDR3 protein: CSVGLAGVNSYNEQFF. DNA for the CDR3: TGCAGCGTGGGACTAGCGGGAGTCAACTCCTACAATGAGCAGTTCTTC.

The chain employs TRBV5-1 and TRBJ2-3, with 11 bases matching TRBD1. V lost 0 bases and J lost 5; bases outside the gene matches: 2. The CDR3 consists of 15 residues. Germline CDR1 reads SGHRS; CDR2 reads YFSETQ. CDR3 in DNA: TGCGCCAGCAGCTTGGCGGGACAGGGGGTAGATACGCAGTATTTT. Translating gives CASSLAGQGVDTQYF.

V gene TRBV29-1 combines with J gene TRBJ2-7, with 8 bases lining up with TRBD1. CDR1 and CDR2 (germline): SQVTM, ANQGSEA. The CDR3 is 14 residues long. V dropped 5 bases and J dropped 1; count of bases not matched to a gene: 7. DNA of the CDR3: TGCAGCGTTCCGCTAGGACAGGGTTCCTACGAGCAGTACTTC. Amino acid sequence: CSVPLGQGSYEQYF.

The V call is TRBV27, the J call TRBJ1-1; perhaps TRBD1 as D (6 bases). V lost 7 bases and J lost 2, with 20 bases in between. The CDR3 loop spans 16 amino acids. Looked up from germline, CDR1 is MNHEY and CDR2 is SMNVEV (reference sequence). Here the CDR3 reads CASNIRGFRENTEAFF. The CDR3 region has the DNA TGTGCCAGCAATATCAGGGGCTTTAGGGAAAACACTGAAGCTTTCTTT.